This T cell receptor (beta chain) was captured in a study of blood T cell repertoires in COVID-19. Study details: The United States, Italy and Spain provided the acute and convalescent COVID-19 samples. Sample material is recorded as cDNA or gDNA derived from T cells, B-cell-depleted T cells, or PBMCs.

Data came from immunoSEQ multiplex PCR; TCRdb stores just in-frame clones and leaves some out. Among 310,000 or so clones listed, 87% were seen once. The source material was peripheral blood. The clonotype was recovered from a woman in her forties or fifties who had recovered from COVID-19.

This chain's CDR3 is CASVVAESNQPQHF. The CDR3 coding sequence is TGTGCCAGTGTCGTAGCAGAAAGCAATCAGCCCCAGCATTTT. V is TRBV19 and J is TRBJ1-5, with unresolved D. V gave up 8 bases and J gave up 1 base, with 12 bases separating them. The CDR3 length is 14 residues. Germline values: CDR1 LNHDA, CDR2 SQIVND (reference sequence).